These T cell receptor beta chains were read from a single sample in a study of blood T cell repertoires in COVID-19. TCRdb's copy holds only in-frame clones and misses some; the assay was immunoSEQ multiplex PCR. The table lists under 100,000 clones, approximately 80% of them singletons. Sequences were obtained from peripheral blood. These receptors were collected from a man aged 45-65 years with acute or convalescent COVID-19. Both conserved end residues are part of each CDR3. A D gene is named only where the DNA matches it firmly. Where a row states a size, it is once, few, many or the class of an expanded clone; other rows omit it.

d_gene	abundance	v_gene	j_gene	CDR3nt	CDR3aa
TRBD2	.	TRBV11-2	TRBJ2-3	TGTGCCAGCAGCCCCGGGACTAGCGCGAGAACAGATACGCAGTATTTT	CASSPGTSARTDTQYF
TRBD1	.	TRBV7-2	TRBJ2-5	TGTGCCAGCAGCTACCAACAGGGGCCGCGGGAGACCCAGTACTTC	CASSYQQGPRETQYF
.	few	TRBV6-5	TRBJ2-7	TGTGCCAGCAGTTATTCAGGAGGAGGCTACGAGCAGTACTTC	CASSYSGGGYEQYF
.	.	TRBV3-1/TRBV3-2	TRBJ1-1	TGTGCCAGCAGCCCCTCTACCGAGGGATACACTGAAGCTTTCTTT	CASSPSTEGYTEAFF
TRBD1	.	TRBV6-5	TRBJ2-7	TGTGCCAGCAGGCCGGGACAGGGCTACGAGCAGTACTTC	CASRPGQGYEQYF
.	.	TRBV13	TRBJ1-3	TGTGCCAGCAGCTTAGCAGGAAACACCATATATTTT	CASSLAGNTIYF
.	few	TRBV30	TRBJ2-7	TGTGCCTGGAGTGTAGGGGTGGACTACGAGCAGTACTTC	CAWSVGVDYEQYF
TRBD1	.	TRBV5-6	TRBJ2-5	TGTGCCAGCAGCTTGGTGACAGGGGGCTTGGAGACCCAGTACTTC	CASSLVTGGLETQYF
.	.	TRBV6-6	TRBJ2-7	TGTGCCAGCAGTGCTCAGGGCTACGAGCAGTACTTC	CASSAQGYEQYF
TRBD2	.	TRBV11-2	TRBJ2-2	TGTGCCAGCAGCTTGGGCACGGGAGGGGGAAACACCGGGGAGCTGTTTTTT	CASSLGTGGGNTGELFF
.	.	TRBV6-5	TRBJ1-5	TGTGCCAGCAGTTACTCTGGGCGGGGGAACAATCAGCCCCAGCATTTT	CASSYSGRGNNQPQHF
.	.	TRBV7-2	TRBJ1-2	TGTGCCAGCAGCCCCGACAGTAACTATGGCTACACCTTC	CASSPDSNYGYTF
TRBD2	.	TRBV6-5	TRBJ2-5	TGTGCCAGCAGTCAGGGACTAGCGGGAGAAGAGACCCAGTACTTC	CASSQGLAGEETQYF
.	.	TRBV5-1	TRBJ1-4	TGCGCCAGCAGCGGTCAAGGAGGGAATAATGAAAAACTGTTTTTT	CASSGQGGNNEKLFF
.	.	TRBV11-3	TRBJ2-7	TGTGCCAGCAGCCGAGACCGGGACACTGTACGGGTGGGGCACGAGCAGTACTTC	CASSRDRDTVRVGHEQYF
.	.	TRBV30	TRBJ1-1	TGTGCCTGGAGTGGTGGCAGGGTCACTGAAGCTTTCTTT	CAWSGGRVTEAFF
.	.	TRBV7-8	TRBJ2-3	TGTGCCAGCAGCTTAGTTCCTGTAACAGATACGCAGTATTTT	CASSLVPVTDTQYF